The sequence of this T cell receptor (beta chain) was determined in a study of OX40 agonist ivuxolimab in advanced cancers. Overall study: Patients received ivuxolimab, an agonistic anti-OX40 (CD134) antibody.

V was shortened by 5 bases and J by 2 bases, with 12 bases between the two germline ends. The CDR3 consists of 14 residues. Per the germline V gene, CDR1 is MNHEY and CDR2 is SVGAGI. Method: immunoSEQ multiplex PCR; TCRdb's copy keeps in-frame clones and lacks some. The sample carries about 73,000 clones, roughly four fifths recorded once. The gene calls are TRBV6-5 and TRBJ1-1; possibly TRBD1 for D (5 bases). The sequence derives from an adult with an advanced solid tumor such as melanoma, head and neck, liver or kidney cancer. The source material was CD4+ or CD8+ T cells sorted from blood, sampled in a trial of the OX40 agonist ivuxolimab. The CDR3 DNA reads TGTGCCAGCAGTCTACGACAGAAAAACACTGAAGCTTTCTTT. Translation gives CASSLRQKNTEAFF.